This T cell receptor beta chain emerged from a study of early T cells in non-severe SARS-CoV-2 infection (dated by TCRdb to the early 2020s). Regarding the complete study: Bulk RNA from unsorted whole blood was used for TCR sequencing, so alpha and beta chains could not be paired. Here is what the overall study found, with its caveats: Matching against VDJdb was skewed toward anti-spike CD8 responses, likely underestimated virus-specific expansions, and missed private and CD4 specificities.

Library creation used 5' RACE. Sequencing relied on a NextSeq 500. The TCR library protocol attached unique molecular identifiers to individual cDNA molecules to correct for sequencing error and PCR bias. TCR alpha and beta chains were both sequenced, and the abundances of alpha and beta sequences in each sample were closely correlated with each other. The paper's data handling went like this. Decombinator V4 was used to perform V gene, J gene and CDR3 annotation of TCR sequences. TCRs were defined as expanded if a significant change between any two time points was detected under a Poisson model with p below 0.0001. TCR abundances were normalised to the total number of TCRs sequenced per sample and expressed as counts per million. VDJdb, accessed on 1 November 2021, was searched for TCRs annotated for CMV, EBV and SARS-CoV-2, and TCRs annotated for more than one antigen were excluded. Starting from the raw public reads, TCRdb applied fastp trimming at Q25, assembled clones with MiXCR and retained in-frame beta chains. All rows with the same CDR3 protein become a single entry with the most common DNA and genes. These V and J calls rely on TCRdb rather than the paper's analysis. This sample has 50,000 to 70,000 distinct CDR3 sequences in its table, and roughly a tenth of those were observed once. Under 9% of the sample rests with the top ten.

On this clonotype itself: What this receptor recognizes is not known. The record has no base qualities; no much larger clone is one base away.

Set within a cohort of healthcare workers in London, UK, this nested case-control study involved weekly PCR testing of nasopharyngeal swabs along with blood sampling. Healthcare workers were recruited during the week of the UK lockdown, between 23 and 31 March 2020, and followed weekly for up to roughly 15 weeks. This receptor was taken from an adult who was a healthcare worker with PCR-confirmed SARS-CoV-2 infection or an uninfected control (not recorded which). Material for sequencing was whole blood.

The DNA is TGTGCCAGTAGGGGGGTACCCAATCAGCCCCAGCATTTT. This sequence encodes CASRGVPNQPQHF. The chain couples TRBV19 to TRBJ1-5; 5 matching bases give a weak D call of TRBD1. The CDR1 and CDR2 encoded by the germline V gene (reference sequence) are LNHDA and SQIVND. Counted from cysteine to phenylalanine, this CDR3 has 13 amino acids. Kept here is only the CDR3 DNA, which spans 39 bases and is read in frame from base 1. Between the V and J ends, shortened by 6 bases and 3 bases respectively, the junction contains 9 bases.